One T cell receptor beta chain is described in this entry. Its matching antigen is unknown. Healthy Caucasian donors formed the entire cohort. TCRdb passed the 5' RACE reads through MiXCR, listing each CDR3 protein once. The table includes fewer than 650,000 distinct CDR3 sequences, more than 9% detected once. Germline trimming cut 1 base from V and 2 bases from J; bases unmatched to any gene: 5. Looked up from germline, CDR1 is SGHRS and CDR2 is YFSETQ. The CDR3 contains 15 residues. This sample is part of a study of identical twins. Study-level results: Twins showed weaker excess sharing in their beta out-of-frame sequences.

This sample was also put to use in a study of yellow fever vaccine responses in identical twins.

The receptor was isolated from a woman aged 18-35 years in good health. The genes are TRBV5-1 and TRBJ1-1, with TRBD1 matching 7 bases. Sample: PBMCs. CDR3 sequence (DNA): TGCGCCAGCAGCTTGCTGTCAGGGGGAAACACTGAAGCTTTCTTT. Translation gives CASSLLSGGNTEAFF.